The clone carrying this T cell receptor (beta chain) is a singleton in its sample. The antigen remains unidentified. Trimming took 6 bases from V and 4 from J; bases not matched to a gene: 8. CDR1 MNHNS and CDR2 SASEGT come from the germline V gene. The CDR3 contains 14 residues. The protocol was immunoSEQ multiplex PCR, while the TCRdb copy is restricted to in-frame clones and leaves out a portion. The profile shows about 47,000 clones, about 95% of them singletons. The data derive from a study of graft-versus-host responses after intestinal transplantation. In the study overall: Recipients obtained multivisceral, liver-intestinal, or isolated intestinal transplants. After anti-thymocyte globulin induction, recipients took tacrolimus and steroids for 2 to 3 years.

The source of this sequence is a human donor who was the organ donor for an intestinal transplant. The chain couples TRBV6-1 to TRBJ1-1, with TRBD1 matching over 7 bases. This sample comprised unstimulated CD8+ T cells sorted from spleen or lymph node cells, obtained before transplant. The chain's CDR3 is CASRETGTGTEAFF. CDR3 bases: TGTGCCAGCAGAGAGACAGGGACGGGCACTGAAGCTTTCTTT.